This TCR beta chain was observed in a study of CD8 T cells in ankylosing spondylitis. Germline trimming cut 7 bases from V and 5 bases from J; bases unmatched to any gene: 5. The CDR3 sequence is 12 residues long. The germline CDR1 and CDR2 sequences are SQVTM and ANQGSEA. With regard to this clonotype: What it binds is unknown.

Molecular-barcoded quantitative 5'-RACE produced these TCR beta libraries. TCRdb reanalysed the 5' RACE reads using MiXCR and keeps one entry per CDR3 protein. Seen here are about 400,000 distinct CDR3 sequences, 20% to 25% observed once, and the top ten hold about 17%. General study findings and limits: The authors reported significant enrichment of disease-linked clones in matched ankylosing spondylitis synovial fluid. Disease-associated clonotypes exhibited CD8+ identity and were relatively infrequent in peripheral blood. Ankylosing spondylitis blood appeared to carry a characteristic TCR beta motif of under ten highly homologous variants. Previous work reported some of these motif variants in the synovial fluid and blood of reactive arthritis.

The V gene is TRBV29-1, the J gene TRBJ1-2; TRBD1 aligns across 9 bases. Sequencing was performed on blood, either unsorted or a sorted T cell fraction (not recorded which). The sequence was collected from a male donor with ankylosing spondylitis. This CDR3 reads CSGGQGRYGYTF. CDR3 coding DNA: TGCAGCGGCGGACAGGGGAGGTATGGCTACACCTTC. Supplemented by reference TRBV29-1 and TRBJ1-2, the full variable domain reads SAVISQKPSRDICQRGTSLTIQCQVDSQVTMMFWYRQQPGQSLTLIATANQGSEATYESGFVIDKFPISRPNLTFSTLTVSNMSPEDSSIYLCSGGQGRYGYTFGSGTRLTVV.